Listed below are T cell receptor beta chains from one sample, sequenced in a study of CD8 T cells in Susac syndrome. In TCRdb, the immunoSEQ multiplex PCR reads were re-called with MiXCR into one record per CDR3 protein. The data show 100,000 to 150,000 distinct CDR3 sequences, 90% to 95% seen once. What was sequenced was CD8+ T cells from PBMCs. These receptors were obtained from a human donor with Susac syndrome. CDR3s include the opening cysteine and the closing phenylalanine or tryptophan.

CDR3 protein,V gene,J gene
CASSHRTDEETQYF,TRBV3-1,TRBJ2-5
CASSHRDRNEKLFF,TRBV7-9,TRBJ1-4
CASSLPAHQPQHF,TRBV4-1,TRBJ1-5
CASSITGVTEAFF,TRBV19,TRBJ1-1
CSVRPKGNTEAFF,TRBV20-1,TRBJ1-1
CSAFAGINAKNIQYF,TRBV20-1,TRBJ2-4
CASSQERVDTGELFF,TRBV14,TRBJ2-2
CASSAAGAGLGYTF,TRBV12-3/TRBV12-4,TRBJ1-2
CASSILAGGAYEQYF,TRBV7-3,TRBJ2-7
CASSLMEGAPLHF,TRBV5-1,TRBJ1-6
CASSQALAGGWETQYF,TRBV4-1,TRBJ2-5
CSARVPQGDPNEQFF,TRBV20-1,TRBJ2-1
CSVELGLAGAGELFF,TRBV29-1,TRBJ2-2
CASSPVPYEQYF,TRBV18,TRBJ2-7
CAISVGGPRGNTGELFF,TRBV10-3,TRBJ2-2
CASSRDRGFGNYGYTF,TRBV14,TRBJ1-2
CASSVLDRGHTTDTQYF,TRBV9,TRBJ2-3
CASSFLFREGQPQHF,TRBV28,TRBJ1-5
CASSWGLADEQYF,TRBV27,TRBJ2-7
CASSKQGAGGTDTQYF,TRBV11-2,TRBJ2-3
CASTQTDSRDEQFF,TRBV4-1,TRBJ2-1
CSVETLPSGGTEAFF,TRBV29-1,TRBJ1-1
CASTRRSSGSPNEQYF,TRBV7-8,TRBJ2-7
CSVTGGRGTEAFF,TRBV29-1,TRBJ1-1